This T cell receptor beta chain appears in the sequencing data of a study of T cell changes during pregnancy in multiple sclerosis. Generated by immunoSEQ multiplex PCR, the TCRdb table keeps only in-frame clones and is missing some. Of around 35,000 clones detected, 80% to 95% appear once; the ten largest clones hold 1.2%. The CDR3 covers 15 residues. V dropped 4 bases and J dropped 3 bases, with 16 bases sitting between them. The germline CDR1 and CDR2 sequences are SGHDT and YYEEEE. This clonotype originated in a female donor with multiple sclerosis, enrolled in a pregnancy study. This chain uses TRBV5-6 with TRBJ1-1; D unclear. Sequenced input: PBMCs (not recorded whether the cells were cultured). CDR3 bases: TGTGCCAGCAGCCGCCCCGGGCGGTCTCACACTGAAGCTTTCTTT. It yields the protein CASSRPGRSHTEAFF.